The 10 T cell receptor beta chains below come from one sample, sequenced in a study of T cell changes during pregnancy in multiple sclerosis (dated by TCRdb to between 2018 and 2021). The library was prepared using the immunoSEQ multiplex PCR assay. TCRdb retrieved this table from immuneACCESS and kept in-frame rearrangements only. Not all clones are present; in checked studies, unresolved V genes account for under half, and no reason is known for the remainder. Across this sample there are about 87,000 clones, with 90% to 95% seen only once. The ten largest clones take up around 1.4% of the sample. This material consisted of peripheral blood, taken in the third trimester of pregnancy. These receptor sequences come from a female donor in good health, enrolled as a control in a pregnancy study.

As concerns this clone: Other DNA variants within this sample encode the same CDR3. The CDR3: CATSRGGTGRYEQYF. The DNA of the CDR3 is TGTGCCACCAGCAGAGGAGGGACAGGACGATACGAGCAGTACTTC. This sequence joins TRBV15 and TRBJ2-7; 8 bases are shared with TRBD1. The CDR3 is made up of 15 amino acids. From germline, CDR1 is LNHNV and CDR2 YYDKDF (reference sequence). Germline trimming cut 1 base from V and 4 bases from J; bases unmatched to any gene: 6. The full variable domain, rest sourced from reference TRBV15 and TRBJ2-7, is DAMVIQNPRYQVTQFGKPVTLSCSQTLNHNVMYWYQQKSSQAPKLLFHYYDKDFNNEADTPDNFQSRRPNTSFCFLDIRSPGLGDTAMYLCATSRGGTGRYEQYFGPGTRLTVT.

The genes are TRBV5-1 and TRBJ2-3; D is ambiguous. This CDR3 has 13 residues. Trimming removed 4 bases at V and 2 bases at J, with 8 bases between. Germline V gene lookup returns CDR1 SGHRS and CDR2 YFSETQ. The CDR3 DNA reads TGCGCCAGCAGCCTGGGTCTCACAGATACGCAGTATTTT. As protein: CASSLGLTDTQYF.

The V and J genes are TRBV28 and TRBJ2-7; TRBD1 might be the D (6 bases). This CDR3 has 15 residues. In germline, CDR1 is MDHEN, CDR2 SYDVKM. Trimming cost V 2 bases and J 2 bases, with 13 bases left between them. Written as DNA, the CDR3 is TGTGCCAGCAGTTTACGGACAGTACCACCCTACGAGCAGTACTTC. Protein: CASSLRTVPPYEQYF.

The rearrangement links TRBV5-1 to TRBJ1-5; 7 bases are a match to TRBD1. CDR1 is SGHRS, CDR2 YFSETQ, per germline. The CDR3 loop spans 16 amino acids. The ends lost 3 bases at V and 5 bases at J; junction bases unmatched: 11. CDR3 coding DNA: TGCGCCAGCAGCTCAGCACCTCAGGGGGACGATCAGCCCCAGCATTTT. Translation gives CASSSAPQGDDQPQHF.

The rearrangement links TRBV5-1 to TRBJ1-1; 8 bases fit TRBD1. V lost 0 bases to trimming and J lost 5 bases; unmatched junction nucleotides: 6. The CDR3 length is 15 residues. In germline, CDR1 is SGHRS, CDR2 YFSETQ. The CDR3: CASSLERTGNTEAFF. The CDR3 bases are TGCGCCAGCAGCTTGGAGAGGACAGGGAATACTGAAGCTTTCTTT.

The J gene is TRBJ2-1, the V gene TRBV21-1; TRBD1 is the table's D call and was not checked against the DNA. TRBV21-1 is a pseudogene segment. This CDR3 has 15 residues. CDR3 sequence (DNA): TGTGCCAGCACCCCAGGTGGCTATACTTACAATGAGCAGTTCTTC. Translation gives CASTPGGYTYNEQFF.

The rearrangement joins TRBV9 to TRBJ1-5; no reliable D call. The CDR3 has 14 residues. Germline values: CDR1 SGDLS, CDR2 YYNGEE. Trimming left V 4 bases short and J 0 bases short, with 8 bases between. CDR3 loop: CASSLHDSNQPQHF. CDR3 DNA sequence: TGTGCCAGCAGCTTACACGATAGCAATCAGCCCCAGCATTTT. Filled out from reference TRBV9 and TRBJ1-5, the complete variable domain reads DSGVTQTPKHLITATGQRVTLRCSPRSGDLSVYWYQQSLDQGLQFLIQYYNGEERAKGNILERFSAQQFPDLHSELNLSSLELGDSALYFCASSLHDSNQPQHFGDGTRLSIL.

The V gene is TRBV2, the J gene TRBJ2-5; D is possibly TRBD1 (6 bases). The germline V gene encodes CDR1 SNHLY and CDR2 FYNNEI. CDR3 length: 14 residues. Between the trimmed V and J ends, which lost 1 base and 5 bases, there was a span of 11 bases. CDR3 DNA sequence: TGTGCCAGCAGTGAAGACAGGGCCGAGGAGACCCAGTACTTC. Protein product: CASSEDRAEETQYF. Looking up the rest from reference TRBV2 and TRBJ2-5 gives the full variable domain: EPEVTQTPSHQVTQMGQEVILRCVPISNHLYFYWYRQILGQKVEFLVSFYNNEISEKSEIFDDQFSVERPDGSNFTLKIRSTKLEDSAMYFCASSEDRAEETQYFGPGTRLLVL.

The chain couples TRBV18 to TRBJ2-1; 10 bases map to TRBD2. Looked up from germline, CDR1 is KGHSH and CDR2 is LQKENI. The V gene end was trimmed by 2 bases and the J gene end by 10 bases; junction bases not matched to a gene: 8. The CDR3 is made up of 15 amino acids. The CDR3 reads CASSPGLAGEGEQFF. The CDR3 DNA is TGTGCCAGCTCACCAGGGCTAGCGGGAGAGGGCGAGCAGTTCTTC.

V usage is TRBV5-1 and J usage is TRBJ2-1, with D possibly matching TRBD2 (5 bases). Per the germline V gene, CDR1 is SGHRS and CDR2 is YFSETQ. Trimming removed 0 bases at V and 15 bases at J, with 16 bases between. The CDR3 runs 13 residues. CDR3: CASSLEGSPRRFF. Written as DNA, the CDR3 is TGCGCCAGCAGCTTGGAAGGGAGCCCCCGTCGGTTCTTC.